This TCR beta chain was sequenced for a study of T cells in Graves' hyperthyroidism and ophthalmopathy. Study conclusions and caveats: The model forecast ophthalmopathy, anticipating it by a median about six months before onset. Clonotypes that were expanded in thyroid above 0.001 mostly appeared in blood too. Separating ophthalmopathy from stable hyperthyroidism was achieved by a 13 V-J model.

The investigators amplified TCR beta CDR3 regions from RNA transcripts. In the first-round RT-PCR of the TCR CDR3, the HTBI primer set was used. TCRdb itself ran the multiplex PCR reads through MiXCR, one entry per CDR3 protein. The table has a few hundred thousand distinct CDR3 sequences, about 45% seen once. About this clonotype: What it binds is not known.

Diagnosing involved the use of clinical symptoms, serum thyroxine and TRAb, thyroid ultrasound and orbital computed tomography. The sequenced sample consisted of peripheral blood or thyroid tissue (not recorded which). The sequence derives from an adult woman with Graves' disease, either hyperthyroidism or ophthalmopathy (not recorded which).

CDR3 sequence: CSASATGGAPLHF. CDR3 DNA sequence: TGCAGTGCTAGCGCGACAGGGGGGGCACCCCTCCACTTT. The chain is built from TRBV20-1 and TRBJ1-6; 9 bases are shared with TRBD1. V shed 3 bases, J shed 11 bases, and the junction held 5 bases outside the gene matches. CDR1 DFQATT and CDR2 SNEGSKA come from the germline V gene (reference sequence). The CDR3 is 13 amino acids.